The entry below describes one T cell receptor beta chain. What this receptor recognizes is not known. No much larger clonotype is one base removed from it; base qualities were not supplied. TCRbeta CDR3 regions were amplified from genomic DNA using the immunoSEQ Assay, a bias-controlled multiplex PCR. Per the source publication's procedure: Within the assay, amplification of reference gene primers was used to estimate how many nucleated cells each sample contained. Sequence reads were collapsed and filtered to measure the absolute abundance of every unique TCRbeta CDR3 rearrangement. For each sample, productive Simpson clonality was calculated as the square root of Simpson's diversity index over productive rearrangements. TCRdb's version of the immuneACCESS table is confined to in-frame rearrangements and falls short of the full clone set. An unresolved V gene accounts for under half of the shortfall where checked; the remainder is of unknown origin. From that table come the V and J calls and clone size; the DNA was used to work out D and trimming. A total of fewer than 250,000 clones appear in this sample, around 80% of them only once. The top ten clonotypes cover under 11% of the sample.

Collaborating institutions collected whole blood in K2EDTA tubes following their own protocols. For TCRbeta analysis, collaborators shipped samples in one of three forms: frozen whole blood, isolated PBMCs, or DNA extracted from either of those sample types. For this chain, trimming is 0 bases at the V end and 0 bases at the J end, and the number of junction bases without a gene match is 5. CDR1 SGHRS and CDR2 YFSETQ are derived from the germline V gene. The CDR3 holds 18 amino acids from the cysteine to the phenylalanine. Left in the record is the CDR3 DNA by itself, 54 bases read in frame from the first base. The data are from a study of blood T cell repertoires in COVID-19 (dated by TCRdb to the early 2020s). For the wider study: The collaborator samples originated in the United States, Italy and Spain and spanned the acute and convalescent phases of COVID-19. Deeply sampled blood TCRbeta repertoires from subjects exposed to, actively infected with, or recovered from COVID-19 were included in the dataset. The repertoires were released in a freely available public database intended as a resource for research on the immune response to SARS-CoV-2. The prospective study material was composed of cDNA or gDNA derived from T cells, B-cell-depleted T cells, or PBMCs. Where available, HLA class I and class II types were taken from metadata supplied by the sample provider and were not determined by assay-based typing. The sample metadata nearly always contained a de-identified subject ID, COVID-19 status, age in years and sex. Samples came from the ongoing ImmuneRACE study (first 160 participants) plus 1,254 subjects from 6 global collaborators.

The investigation overall reported the following: Clinical and demographic metadata were provided uncurated, with the amount varying by source and participant.

This sequence originates from a woman aged 80 or older with acute or convalescent COVID-19. The source material was peripheral blood. Here the chain combines TRBV5-1 and TRBJ2-1; 11 central nucleotides agree with TRBD2. The CDR3 reads as follows: CASSLEGSGRGSYNEQFF. The sequenced DNA is TGCGCCAGCAGCTTGGAGGGTAGCGGGAGGGGCTCCTACAATGAGCAGTTCTTC.